The present T cell receptor beta chain was sequenced within a study of T cells in localized non-small cell lung cancer (TCRdb year 2020). About the study as a whole: The study examined T cell repertoires in approximately 240 patients with early-stage NSCLC and compared tumors with uninvolved tumor-adjacent lungs. The cohort was made up of 200 to 250 treatment-naive NSCLC patients whose localized lung tumors had been resected. The mean age of the NSCLC patients was less than 70 years, with 130 or so men and 85 to 110 women. Overall study results and their limits: Uninvolved tumor-adjacent lung showed the highest T cell clonality, higher than tumor, which suggests more focused antigenic responses in the uninvolved tumor-adjacent lung. Multi-region tumor sequencing was not performed, so intratumor heterogeneity could not be excluded. Because of the exploratory design, TCR variables were selected using unadjusted p-values without false-discovery rate correction. Longer overall survival was associated with higher T cell density in blood, whereas shorter survival was associated with higher clonality in adjacent lung. Of the top 100 tumor clones, a median of approximately 60 were detected in paired uninvolved adjacent lung; roughly 29 were also among that lung's top 100.

The immunoSEQ Assay was used to sequence TCR beta CDR3 regions from DNA. The authors' pipeline ran thus. To compute T cell density, TCR beta template counts were normalized to usable DNA, which was estimated by amplifying housekeeping genes. Richness was estimated using the preseqR package, with extrapolation to 400,000 templates for PBMC samples and to 120,000 templates for tissue samples. Clonality was defined as one minus Pielou's evenness. Tissue-enriched TCRs were identified through differential abundance testing performed on productive amino-acid clonotypes, with a minimum total count of 5 and an alpha of 0.1. The Jaccard Index and the Morisita Overlap Index were used to measure repertoire overlap between compartments. TCR beta CDR3s were clustered by GLIPH together with public tetramer-defined viral CDR3s, and at least three viral sequences plus V-gene enrichment were required for viral motifs. Held by TCRdb, this immuneACCESS table contains in-frame sequences only and omits some clones. Under half of the omission traces to an unresolved V gene where checked; the cause of the rest is unknown. V, J and clone size are taken as reported in that table, and D and trimming were inferred from the DNA itself. The sample table holds roughly 990 clones, of which about 35% were seen once. The biggest ten clones account for 10% to 15% of the sample.

At diagnosis, peripheral blood, uninvolved tumor-adjacent lung and tumor were collected and stored as a combination of fresh-frozen and FFPE material. At the junction V is shortened by 0 bases and J by 7 bases, with 9 bases in between. According to the germline V gene, CDR1 reads MDHEN and CDR2 reads SYDVKM. From its cysteine to its phenylalanine, the CDR3 spans 13 amino acids. Of all the DNA, just the CDR3 is kept, 39 bases in frame from base 1. A word on this clone: It lacks a known antigen. One base away there is no much larger clone; base qualities are not given.

This TCR was recovered from a man aged 35-75 years with stage I lung adenocarcinoma. The rearranged segments are TRBV28 and TRBJ1-2, with no reliable assignment of the D segment. The source material was lung tumor tissue, sampled before any cancer treatment. The DNA is TGTGCCAGCAGTTTATGGGCAGAAGGTGGCTACACCTTC. This codes for CASSLWAEGGYTF.